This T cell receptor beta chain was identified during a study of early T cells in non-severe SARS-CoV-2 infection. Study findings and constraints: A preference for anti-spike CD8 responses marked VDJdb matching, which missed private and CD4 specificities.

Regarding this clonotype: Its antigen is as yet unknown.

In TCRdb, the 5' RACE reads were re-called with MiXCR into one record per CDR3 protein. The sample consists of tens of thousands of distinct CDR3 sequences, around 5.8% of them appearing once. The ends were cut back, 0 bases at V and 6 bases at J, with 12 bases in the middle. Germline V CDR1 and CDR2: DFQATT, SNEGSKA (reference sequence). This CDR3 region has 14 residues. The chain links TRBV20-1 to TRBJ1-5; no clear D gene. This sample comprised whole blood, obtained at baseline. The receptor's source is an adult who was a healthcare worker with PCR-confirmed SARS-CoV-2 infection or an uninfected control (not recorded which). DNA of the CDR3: TGCAGTGCTAGAGATAATAACGCGGGTCAGCCCCAGCATTTT. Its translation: CSARDNNAGQPQHF.